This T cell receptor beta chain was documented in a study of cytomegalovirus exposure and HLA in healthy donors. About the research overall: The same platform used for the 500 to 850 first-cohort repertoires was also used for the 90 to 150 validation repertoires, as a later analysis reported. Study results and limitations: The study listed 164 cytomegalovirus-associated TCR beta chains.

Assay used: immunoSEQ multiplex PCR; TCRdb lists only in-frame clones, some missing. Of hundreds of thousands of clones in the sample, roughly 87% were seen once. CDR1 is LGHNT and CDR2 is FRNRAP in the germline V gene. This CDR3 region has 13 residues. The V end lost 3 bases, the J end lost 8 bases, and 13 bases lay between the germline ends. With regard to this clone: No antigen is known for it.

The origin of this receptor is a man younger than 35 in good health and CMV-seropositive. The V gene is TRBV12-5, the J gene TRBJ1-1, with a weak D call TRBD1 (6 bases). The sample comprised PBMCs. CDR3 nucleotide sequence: TGTGCTAGTGGTTTTGGGGGGGGCCGAGAAGCTTTCTTT. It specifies CASGFGGGREAFF.